The clone carrying this T cell receptor (beta chain) has a count of ten or more. Its specificity is not known. Generation of TCR cDNA used 5'RACE template switching (which added a universal primer site and UMIs). TCRdb re-analysed the 5' RACE reads in MiXCR, keeping a single row per CDR3 protein. The repertoire includes 200,000 to 300,000 distinct CDR3 sequences, 6% to 7.5% of them detected once, and over 0.65% sits in the top ten. This specimen belongs to a study of T cells after yellow fever vaccination. Study information: Preparing low-cell-number fractions relied on SMART-Seq v4 Ultra Low Input. Study results and caveats: Sorted repertoires could include abundant contaminating clonotypes from bulk cells.

Sequencing used CD4+ T cells sorted from PBMCs, obtained 15 days after the yellow fever booster vaccination. The TCR comes from a man between 25 and 39 years old who received the YFV17D yellow fever vaccine.

This chain's CDR3 is CSVGGAGGNTIYF. In nucleotides, the CDR3 is TGCAGCGTTGGCGGGGCAGGCGGAAACACCATATATTTT. This chain uses TRBV29-1 with TRBJ1-3; TRBD1 is a possible D gene (5 bases). The CDR3 totals 13 residues. Germline V gives CDR1 SQVTM, CDR2 ANQGSEA. V lost 4 bases and J lost 4, with 11 bases in between.